One T cell receptor (beta chain) is described in this entry. Its cognate antigen is unknown. The donors comprised healthy bone marrow donors. PCR primers comprised 60 Vbeta and 13 Jbeta primers. The protocol was immunoSEQ multiplex PCR, while the TCRdb copy is restricted to in-frame clones and leaves out a portion. The sample yields some 120,000 clones, around 73% seen once. This sample stems from a study of cytomegalovirus exposure and HLA in healthy donors. General study points: A later analysis linked 15,000 to 20,000 TCR beta sequences to HLA alleles at 0.05 false discovery rate. Researchers reported from a later analysis that most CMV-associated TCR beta chains appeared HLA-restricted. It was only CMV serostatus that was available as immune exposure information.

The receptor was isolated from a man aged 25-45 years in good health and CMV-seropositive. The specimen sequenced was PBMCs.

This CDR3 reads CASSARQGRGEKLFF. The DNA of the CDR3 is TGTGCCAGCAGCGCGAGACAGGGGAGAGGTGAAAAACTGTTTTTT. The rearrangement joins TRBV9 to TRBJ1-4, with 8 bases aligning to TRBD1. V was clipped by 3 bases and J by 7 bases; unmatched bases: 8. The length of the CDR3 is 15 residues. From germline, CDR1 is SGDLS and CDR2 YYNGEE.